Shown below are 19 T cell receptor beta chains from a single sample sequenced in a study of cytomegalovirus exposure and HLA in healthy donors. The PCR ran on 60 Vbeta and 13 Jbeta primers. The data were produced by immunoSEQ multiplex PCR, yet TCRdb's version contains in-frame clones alone and is incomplete. Of about 100,000 clones detected, about 59% appear once; the ten largest clones hold approximately 3.8%. What was sequenced was PBMCs. The receptor set was obtained from a man younger than 45 in good health and CMV-seropositive.

The V call is TRBV9, the J call TRBJ2-1, with 12 bases matching TRBD2. J lost 7 bases, V lost 1 base, and 9 bases had no gene match. This CDR3 is 17 amino acids long. CDR1 is SGDLS, CDR2 YYNGEE, per germline. CDR3 in amino acids: CASSVRGLAGLENEQFF. The CDR3 nucleotides are TGTGCCAGCAGCGTACGCGGACTAGCGGGGTTGGAAAATGAGCAGTTCTTC.

The J gene is TRBJ2-5, the V gene TRBV7-9; D is perhaps TRBD1 (5 bases). The CDR3 is 14 amino acids. CDR1 is SEHNR, CDR2 FQNEAQ, per germline (reference sequence). Trimming removed 5 bases from V and 11 bases from J, with 21 bases in between. The CDR3 DNA follows: TGTGCCAGCAGCATATCCTCAGGGTTAGGGGCGCAGTACTTC. Its translation: CASSISSGLGAQYF.

This rearrangement joins TRBV19 to TRBJ2-7; 8 bases match TRBD2. This CDR3 region has 15 residues. With V trimmed by 3 bases and J by 2 bases, 6 bases remained unmatched. Germline CDR1 and CDR2: LNHDA and SQIVND (reference sequence). For the CDR3, the DNA is TGTGCCAGTAGTATGGCCAGCGGGGGCCCCTACGAGCAGTACTTC. As protein: CASSMASGGPYEQYF.

The gene calls are TRBV2 and TRBJ1-5; 8 positions agree with TRBD1. This CDR3 region has 16 residues. Looked up from germline, CDR1 is SNHLY and CDR2 is FYNNEI. V shed 5 bases, J shed 3 bases, and the junction held 9 bases outside the gene matches. CDR3 bases: TGTGCCAGCAGTTTGGACAGGGCGCTAGTCAATCAGCCCCAGCATTTT. Amino acid sequence: CASSLDRALVNQPQHF.

The chain recombines TRBV19 with TRBJ1-1, with 12 positions matching TRBD1. The CDR3 runs 16 residues. Germline V lookup: CDR1 LNHDA, CDR2 SQIVND (reference sequence). V lost 5 bases and J lost 8; bases outside the gene matches: 12. In nucleotides, the CDR3 is TGTGCCAGTAGTGGAGGGGACAGGGGGCATCGGACCGAAGCTTTCTTT. Translating gives CASSGGDRGHRTEAFF.

The genes are TRBV19 and TRBJ1-6, with a weak D call TRBD1 (6 bases). Germline V gene sequence: CDR1 LNHDA, CDR2 SQIVND (reference sequence). The CDR3 consists of 13 residues. Trimming cost V 7 bases and J 8 bases, with 12 bases left between them. CDR3 protein: CASTSDRDSPLHF. The CDR3 region has the DNA TGTGCCAGTACCTCGGACAGAGATTCACCCCTCCACTTT. Complete variable domain (other parts from reference TRBV19 and TRBJ1-6): DGGITQSPKYLFRKEGQNVTLSCEQNLNHDAMYWYRQDPGQGLRLIYYSQIVNDFQKGDIAEGYSVSREKKESFPLTVTSAQKNPTAFYLCASTSDRDSPLHFGNGTRLTVT.

To note about this clone: A read error may account for a junction end that differs from germline. This sequence joins TRBV27 and TRBJ2-6; 8 bases match TRBD1. CDR3 length: 16 amino acids. CDR1 is MNHEY and CDR2 is SMNVEV in the germline V gene (reference sequence). The DNA of the CDR3 is TGTGCCAGCAGTTTGCTACAGGGGGGCGGGGCCAACGGCCTGACTTTC. This codes for CASSLLQGGGANGLTF.

V and J are TRBV19 and TRBJ1-4, with 8 bases matching TRBD1. The CDR3 runs 14 residues. With 9 bases clipped from V and 6 bases from J, the junction kept 9 bases outside the gene matches. Germline V gene data show CDR1 as LNHDA and CDR2 as SQIVND (reference sequence). The chain's CDR3 is CASDRGGGHEKLFF. The CDR3 nucleotides read TGTGCCAGCGACAGGGGAGGTGGGCATGAAAAACTGTTTTTT.

The rearrangement uses TRBV4-1 and TRBJ2-3, with TRBD2 matching over 9 bases. CDR1 and CDR2 (germline): MGHRA, YSYEKL. The V gene end was trimmed by 4 bases and the J gene end by 6 bases; junction bases not matched to a gene: 8. The CDR3 has 15 amino acids. As DNA, the CDR3 is TGCGCCAGCAGCCCCTTAGCGGGGGCCTTGGATACGCAGTATTTT. It encodes CASSPLAGALDTQYF.

J is TRBJ1-2 and V is TRBV25-1; D gene ambiguous. Germline V lookup: CDR1 MGHDK, CDR2 SYGVNS. CDR3 length: 15 residues. V was cut by 3 bases and J by 7 bases, with 18 bases left in between. The CDR3 DNA is TGTGCCAGCAGTGAGGACGGGATCGGGGTGGGTGGCTACACCTTC. As protein: CASSEDGIGVGGYTF.

This chain links TRBV6-6 with TRBJ1-4; TRBD1 might be the D (6 bases). Germline V gene sequence: CDR1 MNHNY, CDR2 SVGAGI (reference sequence). The V end lost 2 bases, the J end lost 6 bases, and 13 bases lay between the germline ends. This CDR3 contains 15 residues. The CDR3 is CASSYPGRGDEKLFF. In DNA, the CDR3 is TGTGCCAGCAGTTACCCCGGGAGGGGGGATGAAAAACTGTTTTTT.

The chain couples TRBV5-1 to TRBJ2-3, with a possible D match to TRBD2 (5 bases). CDR3 length equals 14 residues. CDR1 and CDR2 (germline): SGHRS, YFSETQ. The V end lost 6 bases, the J end lost 2 bases, and 13 bases lay between the germline ends. CDR3 nucleotides: TGCGCCAGCACCCCGGGGTCCTTCACAGATACGCAGTATTTT. Translation gives CASTPGSFTDTQYF. The complete variable domain, with remaining parts taken from reference TRBV5-1 and TRBJ2-3, reads KAGVTQTPRYLIKTRGQQVTLSCSPISGHRSVSWYQQTPGQGLQFLFEYFSETQRNKGNFPGRFSGRQFSNSRSEMNVSTLELGDSALYLCASTPGSFTDTQYFGPGTRLTVL.

The chain joins TRBV7-8 to TRBJ2-1; weak D call: TRBD1 (6 bases). Germline V gives CDR1 SGHVS, CDR2 FQNEAQ. This CDR3 is built from 15 residues. V was pared by 0 bases and J by 5 bases, with 11 bases between. Here the CDR3 reads CASSLATGIHNEQFF. The CDR3 DNA follows: TGTGCCAGCAGCTTAGCAACAGGGATCCACAATGAGCAGTTCTTC.

V is TRBV6-5 and J is TRBJ1-2, with 7 nucleotides matching TRBD1. The V gene's germline CDR1 is MNHEY and CDR2 SVGAGI. Germline trimming cut 5 bases from V and 6 bases from J; bases unmatched to any gene: 12. This CDR3 contains 15 residues. CDR3 bases: TGTGCCAGCAGTGGGACAGTGATAGACGCAAATGGCTACACCTTC. Translating gives CASSGTVIDANGYTF.

The chain employs TRBV7-2 and TRBJ2-7; unclear D gene. V shed 5 bases and J shed 4 bases, with 9 bases lying between them. Looked up from germline, CDR1 is SGHTA and CDR2 is FQGNSA. The CDR3 contains 12 residues. In nucleotides, the CDR3 is TGTGCCAGCAGCCCCTCCCGGTACGAGCAGTACTTC. It specifies CASSPSRYEQYF.

This rearrangement joins TRBV6-5 to TRBJ1-1, with TRBD1 matching 8 bases. V lost 2 bases, J lost 7 bases, and 6 bases stayed unmatched. Germline CDR1 and CDR2: MNHEY and SVGAGI. The CDR3 consists of 14 residues. Here the CDR3 reads CASSYMTGESEAFF. The CDR3 nucleotides are TGTGCCAGCAGTTACATGACAGGGGAGAGTGAAGCTTTCTTT.

This clone has more than one count but fewer than ten. The same CDR3 can be traced to other DNA sequences in this sample. This rearrangement joins TRBV11-1 to TRBJ1-5, with TRBD1 matching over 10 bases. Trimming cost V 2 bases and J 6 bases; bases outside gene matches: 7. This CDR3 spans 16 amino acids. CDR1 is SGHAT and CDR2 is FQDESV in the germline V gene (reference sequence). The CDR3 sequence: CASSLIGQGESQPQHF. Written as DNA, the CDR3 is TGTGCCAGCAGCTTAATTGGACAGGGGGAAAGTCAGCCCCAGCATTTT.

CDR3: CASTGTVNTEAFF. CDR3 sequence (DNA): TGTGCCAGCACCGGGACAGTGAACACTGAAGCTTTCTTT. This chain links TRBV2 with TRBJ1-1; 7 bases are shared with TRBD1. CDR1 is SNHLY, CDR2 FYNNEI, per germline. V trimming: 7 bases; J trimming: 0 bases; junction bases outside the gene matches: 2. This CDR3 has 13 amino acids. The full variable domain, its missing parts supplied by reference TRBV2 and TRBJ1-1, is EPEVTQTPSHQVTQMGQEVILRCVPISNHLYFYWYRQILGQKVEFLVSFYNNEISEKSEIFDDQFSVERPDGSNFTLKIRSTKLEDSAMYFCASTGTVNTEAFFGQGTRLTVV.

The chain recombines TRBV2 with TRBJ2-7, with D perhaps TRBD2 (5 bases). From germline, CDR1 is SNHLY and CDR2 FYNNEI. The ends were cut back, 6 bases at V and 0 bases at J, with 12 bases in the middle. The CDR3 consists of 14 residues. The CDR3 sequence: CASREDGTSYEQYF. DNA for the CDR3: TGTGCCAGCAGGGAGGACGGTACCTCCTACGAGCAGTACTTC.